This paragraph covers one T cell receptor (beta chain) sequence. Its antigen is not identified. This record comes from a study of cytomegalovirus exposure and HLA in healthy donors. Points from the study as a whole: Earlier analysis yielded a pattern in which most TCR beta V segments were productive about 87% or about 30% of the time.

The PCR used 60 Vbeta and 13 Jbeta primers. Clones were sequenced by immunoSEQ multiplex PCR, and TCRdb holds only the in-frame ones, with some missing. The sample holds about 220,000 clones, roughly 88% seen once. Material: PBMCs. This clonotype was sampled from a boy between 2 and 10 years old in good health and CMV-seronegative.

The CDR3 spells CASSGTDTYEQYF. In DNA form, the CDR3 reads TGCGCCAGCAGCGGGACTGACACCTACGAGCAGTACTTC. The chain combines TRBV5-1 with TRBJ2-7, with D perhaps matching TRBD2 (6 bases). Between the trimmed V and J ends, which lost 4 bases and 2 bases, there was a span of 10 bases. From germline, CDR1 is SGHRS and CDR2 YFSETQ. This CDR3 has 13 residues.